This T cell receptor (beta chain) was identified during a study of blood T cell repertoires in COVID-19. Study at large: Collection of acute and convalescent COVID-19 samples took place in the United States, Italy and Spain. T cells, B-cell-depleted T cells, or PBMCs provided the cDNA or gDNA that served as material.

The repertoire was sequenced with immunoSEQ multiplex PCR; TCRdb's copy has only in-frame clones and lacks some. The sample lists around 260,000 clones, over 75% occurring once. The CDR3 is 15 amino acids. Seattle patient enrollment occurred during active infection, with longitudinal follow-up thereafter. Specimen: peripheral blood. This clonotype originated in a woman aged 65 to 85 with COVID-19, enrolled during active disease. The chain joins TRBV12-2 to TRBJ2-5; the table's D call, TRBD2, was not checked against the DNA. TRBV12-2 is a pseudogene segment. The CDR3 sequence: CASRLKFLAEETQYF. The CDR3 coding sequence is TGTGCAAGTCGCTTAAAATTCCTAGCGGAAGAGACCCAGTACTTC.